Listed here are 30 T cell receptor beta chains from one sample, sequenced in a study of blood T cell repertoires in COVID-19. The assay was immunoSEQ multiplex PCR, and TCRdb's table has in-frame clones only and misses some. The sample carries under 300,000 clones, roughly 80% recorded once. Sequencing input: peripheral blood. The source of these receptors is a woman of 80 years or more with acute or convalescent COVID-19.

CDR3 sequence (DNA): TGCGCCAGCAGCCCGCGCGATTTGGGCAGGGTTGCTGGAAACACCATATATTTT. This gives the protein CASSPRDLGRVAGNTIYF. This chain joins TRBV5-1 and TRBJ1-3, with a possible D match to TRBD1 (5 bases). Germline CDR1 is SGHRS and CDR2 is YFSETQ. Deletions cut 4 bases from V and 2 bases from J, with 22 bases between. The CDR3 has 18 amino acids.

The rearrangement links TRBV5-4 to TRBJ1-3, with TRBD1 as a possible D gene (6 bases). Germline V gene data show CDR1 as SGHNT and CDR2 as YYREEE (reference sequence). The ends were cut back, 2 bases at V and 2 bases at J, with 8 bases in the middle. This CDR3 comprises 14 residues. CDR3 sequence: CASSLQGAGNTIYF. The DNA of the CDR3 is TGTGCCAGCAGCTTACAGGGAGCTGGAAACACCATATATTTT.

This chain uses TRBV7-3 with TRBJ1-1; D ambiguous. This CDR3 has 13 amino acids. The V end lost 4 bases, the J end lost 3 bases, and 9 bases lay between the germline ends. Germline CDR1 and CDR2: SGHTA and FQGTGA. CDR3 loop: CASSSSGYTEAFF. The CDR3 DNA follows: TGTGCCAGCAGCTCATCGGGGTACACTGAAGCTTTCTTT.

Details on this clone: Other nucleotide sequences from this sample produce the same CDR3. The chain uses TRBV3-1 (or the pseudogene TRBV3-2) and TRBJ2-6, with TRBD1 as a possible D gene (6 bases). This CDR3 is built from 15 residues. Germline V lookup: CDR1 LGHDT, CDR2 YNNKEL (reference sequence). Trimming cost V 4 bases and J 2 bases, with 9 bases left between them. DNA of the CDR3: TGTGCCAGCAGCCGGAACAGGGCTGGGGCCAACGTCCTGACTTTC. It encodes CASSRNRAGANVLTF.

This CDR3 is CASSFADRITYEQYF. As DNA, the CDR3 is TGTGCCAGCAGCTTTGCGGACAGGATAACCTACGAGCAGTACTTC. V gene TRBV11-2 combines with J gene TRBJ2-7; 7 bases are shared with TRBD1. Germline lookup yields CDR1 SGHAT and CDR2 FQNNGV. CDR3 size: 15 residues. Unmatched junction bases numbered 7, after V lost 3 bases and J lost 2 bases.

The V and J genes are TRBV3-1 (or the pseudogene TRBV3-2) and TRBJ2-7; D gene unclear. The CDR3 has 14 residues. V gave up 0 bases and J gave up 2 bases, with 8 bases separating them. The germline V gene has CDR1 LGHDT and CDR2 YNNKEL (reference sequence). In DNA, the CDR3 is TGTGCCAGCAGCCAAGAGCTAGGCGCCTACGAGCAGTACTTC. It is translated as CASSQELGAYEQYF.

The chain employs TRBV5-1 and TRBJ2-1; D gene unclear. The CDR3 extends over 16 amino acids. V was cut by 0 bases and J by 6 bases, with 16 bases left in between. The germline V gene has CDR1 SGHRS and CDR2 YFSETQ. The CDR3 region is CASSLARGPVGNEQFF. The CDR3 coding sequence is TGCGCCAGCAGCTTGGCCCGTGGGCCGGTGGGCAATGAGCAGTTCTTC. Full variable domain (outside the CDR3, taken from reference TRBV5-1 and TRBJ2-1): KAGVTQTPRYLIKTRGQQVTLSCSPISGHRSVSWYQQTPGQGLQFLFEYFSETQRNKGNFPGRFSGRQFSNSRSEMNVSTLELGDSALYLCASSLARGPVGNEQFFGPGTRLTVL.

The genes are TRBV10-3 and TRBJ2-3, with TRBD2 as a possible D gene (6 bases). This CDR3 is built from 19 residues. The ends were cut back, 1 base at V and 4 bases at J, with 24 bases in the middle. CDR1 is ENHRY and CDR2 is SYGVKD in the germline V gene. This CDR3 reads CAISEFYSRTGGIADTQYF. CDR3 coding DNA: TGTGCCATCAGTGAGTTCTATTCTCGGACTGGGGGGATAGCAGATACGCAGTATTTT.

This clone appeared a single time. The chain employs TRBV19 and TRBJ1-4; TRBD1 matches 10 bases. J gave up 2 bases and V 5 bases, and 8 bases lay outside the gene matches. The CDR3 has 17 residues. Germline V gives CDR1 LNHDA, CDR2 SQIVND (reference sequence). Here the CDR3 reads CASSAGTGVMTNEKLFF. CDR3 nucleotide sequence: TGTGCCAGTAGTGCTGGGACAGGGGTAATGACTAATGAAAAACTGTTTTTT.

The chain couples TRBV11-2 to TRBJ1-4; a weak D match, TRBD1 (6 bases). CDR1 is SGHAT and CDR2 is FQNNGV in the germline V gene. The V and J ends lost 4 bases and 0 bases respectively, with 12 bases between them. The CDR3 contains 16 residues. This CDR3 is CASSSGQKATNEKLFF. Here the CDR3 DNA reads TGTGCCAGCAGCTCCGGACAGAAGGCAACTAATGAAAAACTGTTTTTT.

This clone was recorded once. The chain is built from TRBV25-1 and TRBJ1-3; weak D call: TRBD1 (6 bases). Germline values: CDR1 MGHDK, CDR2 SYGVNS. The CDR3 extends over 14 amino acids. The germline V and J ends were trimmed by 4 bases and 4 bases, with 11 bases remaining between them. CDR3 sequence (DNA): TGTGCCAGCAGTGCTGGGGGCCTCGGAAACACCATATATTTT. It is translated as CASSAGGLGNTIYF.

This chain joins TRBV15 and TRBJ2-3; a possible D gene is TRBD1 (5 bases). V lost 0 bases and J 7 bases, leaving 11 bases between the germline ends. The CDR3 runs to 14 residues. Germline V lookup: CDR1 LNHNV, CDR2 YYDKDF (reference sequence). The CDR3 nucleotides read TGTGCCACCAGCAGAGATAGGAGACAGAATACGCAGTATTTT. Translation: CATSRDRRQNTQYF.

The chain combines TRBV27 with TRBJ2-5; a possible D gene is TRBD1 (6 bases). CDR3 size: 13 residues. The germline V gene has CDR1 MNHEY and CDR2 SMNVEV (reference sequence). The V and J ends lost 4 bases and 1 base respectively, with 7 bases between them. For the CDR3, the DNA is TGTGCCAGCAGTTACAGGGTCCAAGAGACCCAGTACTTC. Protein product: CASSYRVQETQYF.

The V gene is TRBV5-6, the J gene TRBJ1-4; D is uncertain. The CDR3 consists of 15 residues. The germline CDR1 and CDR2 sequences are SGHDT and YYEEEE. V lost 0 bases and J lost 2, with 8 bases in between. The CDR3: CASSLEGRTNEKLFF. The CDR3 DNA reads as TGTGCCAGCAGCTTGGAAGGGAGGACTAATGAAAAACTGTTTTTT. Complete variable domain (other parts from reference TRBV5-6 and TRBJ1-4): DAGVTQSPTHLIKTRGQQVTLRCSPKSGHDTVSWYQQALGQGPQFIFQYYEEEERQRGNFPDRFSGHQFPNYSSELNVNALLLGDSALYLCASSLEGRTNEKLFFGSGTQLSVL.

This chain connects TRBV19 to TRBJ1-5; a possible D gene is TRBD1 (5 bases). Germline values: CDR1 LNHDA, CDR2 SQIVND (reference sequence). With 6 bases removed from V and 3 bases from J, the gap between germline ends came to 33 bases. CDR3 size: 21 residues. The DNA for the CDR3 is TGTGCCAGTAGCCTTGGGAAGGGGCAAGAGAGACAAGGGCTATCCAATCAGCCCCAGCATTTT. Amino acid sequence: CASSLGKGQERQGLSNQPQHF.

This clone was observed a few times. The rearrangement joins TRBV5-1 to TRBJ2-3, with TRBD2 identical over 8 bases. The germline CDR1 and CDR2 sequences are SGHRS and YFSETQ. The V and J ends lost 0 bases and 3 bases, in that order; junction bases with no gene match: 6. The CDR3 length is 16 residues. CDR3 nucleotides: TGCGCCAGCAGCTTGGTGGCGGGCGGGGGGACAGATACGCAGTATTTT. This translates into CASSLVAGGGTDTQYF.

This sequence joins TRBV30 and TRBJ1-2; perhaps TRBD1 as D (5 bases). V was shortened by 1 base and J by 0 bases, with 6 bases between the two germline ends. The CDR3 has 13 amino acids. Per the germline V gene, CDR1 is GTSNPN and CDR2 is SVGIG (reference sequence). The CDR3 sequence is CAWSATANYGYTF. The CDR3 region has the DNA TGTGCCTGGAGTGCGACAGCTAACTATGGCTACACCTTC.

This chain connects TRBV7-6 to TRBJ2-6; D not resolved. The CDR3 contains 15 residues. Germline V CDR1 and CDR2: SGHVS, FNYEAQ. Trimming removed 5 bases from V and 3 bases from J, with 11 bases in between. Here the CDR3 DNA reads TGTGCCAGCAGCCCCCCGGTTGGTGGGGCCAACGTCCTGACTTTC. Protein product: CASSPPVGGANVLTF.

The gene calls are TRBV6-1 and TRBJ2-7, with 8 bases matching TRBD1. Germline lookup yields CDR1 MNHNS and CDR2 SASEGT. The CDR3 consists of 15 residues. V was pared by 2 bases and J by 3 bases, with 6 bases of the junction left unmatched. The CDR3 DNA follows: TGTGCCAGCAGTGAACCGGACAGGGTATTCTACGAGCAGTACTTC. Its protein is CASSEPDRVFYEQYF.

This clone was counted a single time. This chain's CDR3 is CASSLTGGSSYEQYF. The CDR3 DNA follows: TGTGCCAGCAGCCTAACAGGGGGCAGCTCCTACGAGCAGTACTTC. The rearrangement uses TRBV6-5 and TRBJ2-7, with TRBD1 matching 9 bases. Per germline, CDR1 MNHEY and CDR2 SVGAGI. The CDR3 length is 15 residues. The trim removed 6 bases at V and 0 bases at J, leaving 6 bases unmatched.

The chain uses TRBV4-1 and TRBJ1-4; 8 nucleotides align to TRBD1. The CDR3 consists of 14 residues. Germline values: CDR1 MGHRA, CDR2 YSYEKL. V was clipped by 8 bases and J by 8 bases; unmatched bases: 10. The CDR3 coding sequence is TGCGCCAGCTCTACAGGGGGGTTGGGAGAAAAACTGTTTTTT. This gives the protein CASSTGGLGEKLFF.

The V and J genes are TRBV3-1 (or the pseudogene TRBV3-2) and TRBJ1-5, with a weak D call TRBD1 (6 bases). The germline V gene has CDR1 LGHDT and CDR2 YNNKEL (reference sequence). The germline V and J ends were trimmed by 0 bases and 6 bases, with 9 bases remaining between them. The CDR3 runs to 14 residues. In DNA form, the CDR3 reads TGTGCCAGCAGCCAAGATCTCAGGGGTCAGCCCCAGCATTTT. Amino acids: CASSQDLRGQPQHF.

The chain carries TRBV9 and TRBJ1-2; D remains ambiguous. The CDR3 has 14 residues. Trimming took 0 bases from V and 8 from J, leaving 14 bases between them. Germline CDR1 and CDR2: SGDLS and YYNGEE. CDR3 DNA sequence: TGTGCCAGCAGCGTAGCGGAAACCTTGGGCGGCTACACCTTC. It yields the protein CASSVAETLGGYTF. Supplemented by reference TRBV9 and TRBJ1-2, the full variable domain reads DSGVTQTPKHLITATGQRVTLRCSPRSGDLSVYWYQQSLDQGLQFLIQYYNGEERAKGNILERFSAQQFPDLHSELNLSSLELGDSALYFCASSVAETLGGYTFGSGTRLTVV.

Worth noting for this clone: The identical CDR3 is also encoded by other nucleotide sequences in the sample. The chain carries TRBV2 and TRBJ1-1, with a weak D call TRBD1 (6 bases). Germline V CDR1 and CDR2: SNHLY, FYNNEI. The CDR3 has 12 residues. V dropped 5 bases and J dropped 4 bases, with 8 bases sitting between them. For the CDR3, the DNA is TGTGCCAGCAGTCCCAGGGGCACTGAAGCTTTCTTT. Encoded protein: CASSPRGTEAFF. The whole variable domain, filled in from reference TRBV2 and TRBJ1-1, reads EPEVTQTPSHQVTQMGQEVILRCVPISNHLYFYWYRQILGQKVEFLVSFYNNEISEKSEIFDDQFSVERPDGSNFTLKIRSTKLEDSAMYFCASSPRGTEAFFGQGTRLTVV.

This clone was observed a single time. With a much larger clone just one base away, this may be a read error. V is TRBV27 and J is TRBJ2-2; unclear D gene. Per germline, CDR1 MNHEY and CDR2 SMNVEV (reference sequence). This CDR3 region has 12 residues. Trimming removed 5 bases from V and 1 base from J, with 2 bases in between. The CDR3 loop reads CASSQNTGELFF. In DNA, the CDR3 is TGTGCCAGCAGTCAGAACACCGGGGAGCTGTTTTTT.

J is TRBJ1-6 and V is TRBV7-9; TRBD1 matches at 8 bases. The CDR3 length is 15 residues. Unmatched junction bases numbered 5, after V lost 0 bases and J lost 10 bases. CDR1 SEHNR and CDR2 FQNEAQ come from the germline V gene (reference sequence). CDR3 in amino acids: CASSLAGQGGSPLHF. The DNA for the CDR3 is TGTGCCAGCAGCTTAGCTGGACAGGGTGGCTCACCCCTCCACTTT.

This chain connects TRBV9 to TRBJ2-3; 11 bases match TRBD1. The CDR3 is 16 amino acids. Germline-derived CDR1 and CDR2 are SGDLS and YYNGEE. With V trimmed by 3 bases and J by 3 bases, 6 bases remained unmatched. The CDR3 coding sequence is TGTGCCAGCAGCGCCGTCGGGACAGGGGGGACAGATACGCAGTATTTT. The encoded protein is CASSAVGTGGTDTQYF.

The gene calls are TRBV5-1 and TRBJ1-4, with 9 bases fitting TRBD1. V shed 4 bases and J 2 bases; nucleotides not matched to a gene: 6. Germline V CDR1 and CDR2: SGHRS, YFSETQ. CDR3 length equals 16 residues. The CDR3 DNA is TGCGCCAGCAGCCACACAGGGGGCTCCACTAATGAAAAACTGTTTTTT. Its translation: CASSHTGGSTNEKLFF.

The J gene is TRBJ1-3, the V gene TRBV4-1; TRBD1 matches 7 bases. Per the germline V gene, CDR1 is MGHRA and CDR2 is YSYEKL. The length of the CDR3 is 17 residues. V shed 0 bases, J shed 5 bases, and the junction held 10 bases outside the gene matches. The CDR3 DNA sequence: TGCGCCAGCAGCCAAGATGCCCCCCGACAGGGTAGAAACACCATATATTTT. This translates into CASSQDAPRQGRNTIYF.

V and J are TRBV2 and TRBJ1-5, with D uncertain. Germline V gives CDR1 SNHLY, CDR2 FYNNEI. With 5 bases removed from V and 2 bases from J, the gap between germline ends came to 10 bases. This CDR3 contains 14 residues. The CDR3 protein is CASSRVVGNQPQHF. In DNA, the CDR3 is TGTGCCAGCAGTCGCGTGGTCGGCAATCAGCCCCAGCATTTT. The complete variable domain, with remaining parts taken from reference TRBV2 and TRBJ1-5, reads EPEVTQTPSHQVTQMGQEVILRCVPISNHLYFYWYRQILGQKVEFLVSFYNNEISEKSEIFDDQFSVERPDGSNFTLKIRSTKLEDSAMYFCASSRVVGNQPQHFGDGTRLSIL.